These T cell receptor beta chains were read from a single sample in a study of response to subunit inactivated influenza vaccine. TCRdb processed the RT-PCR reads anew with MiXCR; each CDR3 protein has one entry. The repertoire holds more than 700,000 distinct CDR3 sequences, with 21% as singletons. The material sequenced was PBMCs from blood, taken roughly 5 days after vaccination. The receptors here all came from a man aged 45-65 years who received an inactivated influenza vaccine. Each CDR3 is given with its conserved first and last residue. Each record gives: D gene, clone size, J gene, V gene, CDR3 DNA, CDR3 protein. A D gene is named only where the DNA matches it firmly. Size tells how often a clone was seen (once, few, many) or the class of an expanded clone, and some rows leave it out.

D gene: TRBD1
clone size: -
J gene: TRBJ2-1
V gene: TRBV4-3
CDR3 DNA: TGCGCCAGCAGCCAAGAAGCGGACAGGTACAATGAGCAGTTCTTC
CDR3 protein: CASSQEADRYNEQFF

D gene: -
clone size: -
J gene: TRBJ2-7
V gene: TRBV20-1
CDR3 DNA: TGCAGTGCCAGTGATCAGGGATACGAGCAGTACTTC
CDR3 protein: CSASDQGYEQYF

D gene: -
clone size: many
J gene: TRBJ2-5
V gene: TRBV20-1
CDR3 DNA: TGCAGTGCTTCCCCCGTCCTACTAGAGACCCAGTACTTC
CDR3 protein: CSASPVLLETQYF

D gene: -
clone size: many
J gene: TRBJ2-7
V gene: TRBV12-3/TRBV12-4
CDR3 DNA: TGTGCCAGCAGATCCAGGGGATTCGACGAGCAGTACTTC
CDR3 protein: CASRSRGFDEQYF

D gene: -
clone size: -
J gene: TRBJ2-5
V gene: TRBV5-6
CDR3 DNA: TGTGCCAGCAGCCGCGTGGGTGTTATTCAAGAGACCCAGTACTTC
CDR3 protein: CASSRVGVIQETQYF

D gene: TRBD2
clone size: few
J gene: TRBJ2-5
V gene: TRBV5-1
CDR3 DNA: TGCGCCAGCAGCTTGGGTGTCAGGGAGGGCGAGACCCAGTACTTC
CDR3 protein: CASSLGVREGETQYF

D gene: -
clone size: -
J gene: TRBJ2-1
V gene: TRBV28
CDR3 DNA: TGTGCCAGCAGTTACCCCCAAGGAGGGTACAATGAGCAGTTCTTC
CDR3 protein: CASSYPQGGYNEQFF

D gene: -
clone size: -
J gene: TRBJ1-1
V gene: TRBV7-9
CDR3 DNA: TGTGCCAGCAGCTTGGCAGTGTCGAACACTGAAGCTTTCTTT
CDR3 protein: CASSLAVSNTEAFF

D gene: -
clone size: few
J gene: TRBJ2-2
V gene: TRBV9
CDR3 DNA: TGTGCCAGCAGCATCCGACAGGCCTCGAACACCGGGGAGCTGTTTTTT
CDR3 protein: CASSIRQASNTGELFF

D gene: TRBD1
clone size: few
J gene: TRBJ2-1
V gene: TRBV27
CDR3 DNA: TGTGCCAGCAGTAAACGGGGCGGGACAGGAGGAGAAGTCTACAATGAGCAGTTCTTC
CDR3 protein: CASSKRGGTGGEVYNEQFF

D gene: -
clone size: -
J gene: TRBJ2-2
V gene: TRBV7-8
CDR3 DNA: TGTGCCAGCAGCTCAAACACAGTGAACACCGGGGAGCTGTTTTTT
CDR3 protein: CASSSNTVNTGELFF

D gene: -
clone size: -
J gene: TRBJ1-5
V gene: TRBV10-3
CDR3 DNA: TGTGCCATCAGTGCTTCACAAGGGTCCGATCAGCCCCAGCATTTT
CDR3 protein: CAISASQGSDQPQHF

D gene: TRBD1
clone size: few
J gene: TRBJ2-2
V gene: TRBV27
CDR3 DNA: TGTGCCAGCAGTTTGGGACAGTTCACCGGGGAGCTGTTTTTT
CDR3 protein: CASSLGQFTGELFF

D gene: -
clone size: -
J gene: TRBJ2-3
V gene: TRBV12-3/TRBV12-4
CDR3 DNA: TGTGCCAGCAGTTTAGCGGCGTGGGCTAGAGGGACGCAGTATTTT
CDR3 protein: CASSLAAWARGTQYF

D gene: TRBD1
clone size: few
J gene: TRBJ1-1
V gene: TRBV9
CDR3 DNA: TGTGCCAGCAGCCCCAACAGGGGAGGGAACACTGAAGCTTTCTTT
CDR3 protein: CASSPNRGGNTEAFF

D gene: TRBD1
clone size: few
J gene: TRBJ1-2
V gene: TRBV11-2
CDR3 DNA: TGTGCCAGCAGCTCCCTCCGGGACAGACCTAACTATGGCTACACCTTC
CDR3 protein: CASSSLRDRPNYGYTF

D gene: -
clone size: many
J gene: TRBJ2-7
V gene: TRBV3-1
CDR3 DNA: TGTGCCAGCGGGGCAGGGGCGGAGCAGTACTTC
CDR3 protein: CASGAGAEQYF

D gene: TRBD2
clone size: few
J gene: TRBJ2-3
V gene: TRBV7-9
CDR3 DNA: TGTGCCAGTGGGAGCGGGAACGGTCGGTCAGATACGCAGTATTTT
CDR3 protein: CASGSGNGRSDTQYF

D gene: TRBD2
clone size: many
J gene: TRBJ2-1
V gene: TRBV7-9
CDR3 DNA: TGTGCCAGCAGGACCGGGACTAGGGACTCTGAGCAGTTCTTC
CDR3 protein: CASRTGTRDSEQFF

D gene: -
clone size: few
J gene: TRBJ2-1
V gene: TRBV7-8
CDR3 DNA: TGTGCCAGCAGCTCCAGAGCCGCCAATGAGCAGTTCTTC
CDR3 protein: CASSSRAANEQFF

D gene: -
clone size: few
J gene: TRBJ1-1
V gene: TRBV6-1
CDR3 DNA: TGTGCCAGCAGGTCACAGGGAGTGGTCACTGAAGCTTTCTTT
CDR3 protein: CASRSQGVVTEAFF

D gene: -
clone size: -
J gene: TRBJ2-1
V gene: TRBV18
CDR3 DNA: TGTGCCAGCTCACCACCGGGGGTACCTGAGCAGTTCTTC
CDR3 protein: CASSPPGVPEQFF

D gene: TRBD2
clone size: few
J gene: TRBJ2-3
V gene: TRBV12-3/TRBV12-4
CDR3 DNA: TGTGCCAGCAGTTCGCTAGCGGGAAGCACAGATACGCAGTATTTT
CDR3 protein: CASSSLAGSTDTQYF

D gene: -
clone size: -
J gene: TRBJ1-6
V gene: TRBV30
CDR3 DNA: TGTGCCTGGAGAGACAGTAATTCACCCCTCCACTTT
CDR3 protein: CAWRDSNSPLHF

D gene: -
clone size: few
J gene: TRBJ1-2
V gene: TRBV4-1
CDR3 DNA: TGCGCCAGCAGCCACCCCCGGGACGGATTGCGAGGCTACACCTTC
CDR3 protein: CASSHPRDGLRGYTF

D gene: -
clone size: many
J gene: TRBJ2-7
V gene: TRBV20-1
CDR3 DNA: TGCAGTGCTAGAGATGTCGTCAGTGCCTCCTACGAGCAGTACTTC
CDR3 protein: CSARDVVSASYEQYF

D gene: TRBD1
clone size: -
J gene: TRBJ2-7
V gene: TRBV24-1
CDR3 DNA: TGTGCCACCAGTGATTCGACAGGGGGAAAGGACTACGAGCAGTACTTC
CDR3 protein: CATSDSTGGKDYEQYF

D gene: TRBD1
clone size: many
J gene: TRBJ2-7
V gene: TRBV20-1
CDR3 DNA: TGCAGTGCTACTTGGACAGGGGACTACGAGCAGTACTTC
CDR3 protein: CSATWTGDYEQYF

D gene: -
clone size: few
J gene: TRBJ2-6
V gene: TRBV7-2
CDR3 DNA: TGTGCCAGCAGCCAAGTCGGTTCTGGGGCCAACGTCCTGACTTTC
CDR3 protein: CASSQVGSGANVLTF

D gene: TRBD1
clone size: -
J gene: TRBJ1-2
V gene: TRBV29-1
CDR3 DNA: TGCAGCGTTGATCAGCCTTACAGGGGAGGAGAGGATGGCTACACCTTC
CDR3 protein: CSVDQPYRGGEDGYTF

D gene: TRBD1
clone size: -
J gene: TRBJ2-1
V gene: TRBV20-1
CDR3 DNA: TGCAGTGCGCTGGGACAGGGGGACAATGAGCAGTTCTTC
CDR3 protein: CSALGQGDNEQFF

D gene: -
clone size: -
J gene: TRBJ1-2
V gene: TRBV7-9
CDR3 DNA: TGTGCCAGCAGCCCGGCACCTTGGCAGGGAAACTATGGCTACACCTTC
CDR3 protein: CASSPAPWQGNYGYTF

D gene: TRBD1
clone size: -
J gene: TRBJ1-2
V gene: TRBV10-3
CDR3 DNA: TGTGCCATCAGGACGACAGGGGACTATGGCTACACCTTC
CDR3 protein: CAIRTTGDYGYTF

D gene: TRBD1
clone size: -
J gene: TRBJ2-3
V gene: TRBV5-1
CDR3 DNA: TGCGCCAGCGGCCGGGACAGGGGGCGAGATACGCAGTATTTT
CDR3 protein: CASGRDRGRDTQYF

D gene: TRBD2
clone size: many
J gene: TRBJ2-2
V gene: TRBV7-8
CDR3 DNA: TGTGCCAGCAGCCTTGGACTAGCGGAGAGGCGGACCGGGGAGCTGTTTTTT
CDR3 protein: CASSLGLAERRTGELFF

D gene: -
clone size: -
J gene: TRBJ1-5
V gene: TRBV7-9
CDR3 DNA: TGTGCCAGCAGCTTAGGGATTGGGAATCAGCCCCAGCATTTT
CDR3 protein: CASSLGIGNQPQHF

D gene: -
clone size: -
J gene: TRBJ1-6
V gene: TRBV7-2
CDR3 DNA: TGTGCCAGCAGCTTAGTCTTGGGTTATTCACCCCTCCACTTT
CDR3 protein: CASSLVLGYSPLHF

D gene: -
clone size: -
J gene: TRBJ2-3
V gene: TRBV20-1
CDR3 DNA: TGCAGTGCTAGGATGTCAGGAGGCACAGATACGCAGTATTTT
CDR3 protein: CSARMSGGTDTQYF

D gene: -
clone size: many
J gene: TRBJ1-1
V gene: TRBV10-3
CDR3 DNA: TGTGCCATCAGTGGGGGGGATGACACTGAAGCTTTCTTT
CDR3 protein: CAISGGDDTEAFF

D gene: -
clone size: few
J gene: TRBJ2-2
V gene: TRBV20-1
CDR3 DNA: TGCAGTGCTAGAGACGCCAGCGGGACCGGGGAGCTGTTTTTT
CDR3 protein: CSARDASGTGELFF

D gene: -
clone size: -
J gene: TRBJ2-2
V gene: TRBV20-1
CDR3 DNA: TGCAGTGCTAGAGATGATCTTTGGTGGGAGGAACGGGAGCTGTTTTTT
CDR3 protein: CSARDDLWWEERELFF